A single sample is the source of the 5 T cell receptor beta chains below, sequenced in a study of blood T cell repertoires in COVID-19. The repertoire was sequenced with immunoSEQ multiplex PCR; TCRdb's copy has only in-frame clones and lacks some. This table has roughly 80,000 clones, 60% to 85% appearing once. The sample was peripheral blood. The source is a human donor in a cohort sampled during active COVID-19.

This chain joins TRBV19 and TRBJ2-7; D is perhaps TRBD1 (5 bases). The germline gives CDR1 LNHDA, CDR2 SQIVND (reference sequence). This CDR3 contains 14 residues. The ends were cut back, 1 base at V and 6 bases at J, with 13 bases in the middle. The CDR3 nucleotides are TGTGCCAGTAGTATAGGCCAGGGCTCCGGCGAGCAGTACTTC. Encoded protein: CASSIGQGSGEQYF.

The rearrangement uses TRBV7-2 and TRBJ2-2, with 12 bases lining up with TRBD2. The CDR3 covers 20 residues. Losses at the gene ends were 0 bases for V and 0 bases for J; bases not matched to a gene: 8. In germline, CDR1 is SGHTA, CDR2 FQGNSA. The CDR3 region is CASSLARTSGVNANTGELFF. DNA of the CDR3: TGTGCCAGCAGCTTAGCTCGGACTAGCGGGGTAAACGCGAACACCGGGGAGCTGTTTTTT. The full variable domain, completed using reference TRBV7-2 and TRBJ2-2, is GAGVSQSPSNKVTEKGKDVELRCDPISGHTALYWYRQSLGQGLEFLIYFQGNSAPDKSGLPSDRFSAERTGGSVSTLTIQRTQQEDSAVYLCASSLARTSGVNANTGELFFGEGSRLTVL.

The J gene is TRBJ1-2, the V gene TRBV24-1; the match to TRBD1 covers 9 bases. The V and J ends lost 9 bases and 8 bases, in that order; junction bases with no gene match: 9. The CDR3 sequence is 13 residues long. Germline CDR1 and CDR2: KGHDR and SFDVKD. CDR3 in amino acids: CATGTTGGKGYTF. CDR3 nucleotide sequence: TGTGCCACCGGAACGACAGGGGGAAAGGGCTACACCTTC.

V and J are TRBV6-5 and TRBJ1-1; 8 bases agree with TRBD1. Germline V CDR1 and CDR2: MNHEY, SVGAGI. With 6 bases clipped from V and 3 bases from J, the junction kept 0 bases outside the gene matches. The CDR3 loop spans 12 amino acids. As DNA, the CDR3 is TGTGCCAGCAGGACAGGGGACACTGAAGCTTTCTTT. This translates into CASRTGDTEAFF.

The chain couples TRBV7-2 to TRBJ2-5; 9 bases are a match to TRBD1. V shed 1 base and J 3 bases; nucleotides not matched to a gene: 15. CDR3 length: 19 amino acids. Per the germline V gene, CDR1 is SGHTA and CDR2 is FQGNSA. The CDR3 nucleotides read TGTGCCAGCAGCTTAGGGATCAACAGGGGGCGCCCCGGGAAAGAGACCCAGTACTTC. Translating gives CASSLGINRGRPGKETQYF.